The 9 T cell receptor beta chains in this list originate from one sample, sequenced in a study of shared clonotypes between healthy human individuals. Clones were sequenced by immunoSEQ multiplex PCR, and TCRdb holds only the in-frame ones, with some missing. The sample has some 1 million clones, approximately 76% seen once. The sequenced sample was memory CD4+ T cells sorted from blood. Subset meaning: CD45RA-negative fraction. Receptors were obtained from a man between 18 and 29 years old in good health.

The chain links TRBV6-6 to TRBJ2-7; a possible D gene is TRBD2 (6 bases). In germline, CDR1 is MNHNY, CDR2 SVGAGI (reference sequence). The CDR3 is 14 residues long. Trimming took off 6 bases at V and 2 bases at J, with 14 bases between the two ends. CDR3 sequence reads: CASRQDYPPYEQYF. The CDR3 DNA reads TGTGCCAGCAGACAGGACTACCCACCCTACGAGCAGTACTTC.

The CDR3 nucleotides read TGTGCCAGCAGCCGAGTACAGGGGAGCACCGGGGAGCTGTTTTTT. This gives the protein CASSRVQGSTGELFF. The chain uses TRBV14 and TRBJ2-2; the match to TRBD1 covers 7 bases. CDR1 is SGHDN and CDR2 is FVKESK in the germline V gene. V gave up 4 bases and J gave up 4 bases; unmatched junction bases: 6. This CDR3 has 15 amino acids.

V usage is TRBV5-1 and J usage is TRBJ2-3; D unresolved. Germline lookup yields CDR1 SGHRS and CDR2 YFSETQ. CDR3 size: 13 residues. The V end was cut by 4 bases, the J end by 2 bases, with 8 bases between. CDR3 protein: CASSGELTDTQYF. As DNA, the CDR3 is TGCGCCAGCAGCGGGGAACTCACAGATACGCAGTATTTT. The whole variable domain, filled in from reference TRBV5-1 and TRBJ2-3, reads KAGVTQTPRYLIKTRGQQVTLSCSPISGHRSVSWYQQTPGQGLQFLFEYFSETQRNKGNFPGRFSGRQFSNSRSEMNVSTLELGDSALYLCASSGELTDTQYFGPGTRLTVL.

As to this clone: A much larger clone lies a single base off, so this may be a read error. This chain connects TRBV7-9 to TRBJ2-3; tentatively, D is TRBD1 or TRBD2 (5 bases each). CDR3 length equals 14 residues. CDR1 and CDR2 from the germline V gene are SEHNR and FQNEAQ (reference sequence). Trimming left V 1 base short and J 6 bases short, with 11 bases between. CDR3 in amino acids: CASSLDRGGDTQYF. The CDR3 DNA sequence: TGTGCCAGCAGCTTAGACCGGGGCGGCGATACGCAGTATTTT.

In its sample, this clone was seen a few times. This chain joins TRBV6-1 and TRBJ1-1; D not certain. The CDR3 spans 12 residues. CDR1 and CDR2 (germline): MNHNS, SASEGT. V lost 8 bases, J lost 0 bases, and 7 bases lay in between. CDR3 sequence (DNA): TGTGCCAGCTGCCGCGTGAACACTGAAGCTTTCTTT. Its protein product is CASCRVNTEAFF.

The V gene is TRBV5-4, the J gene TRBJ1-1; 9 nucleotides match TRBD1. The CDR3 consists of 14 residues. Germline assignment: CDR1 SGHNT and CDR2 YYREEE (reference sequence). J lost 5 bases, V lost 4 bases, and 6 bases had no gene match. The CDR3 sequence: CASSARDRETEAFF. The CDR3 DNA is TGTGCCAGCAGCGCGAGGGACAGGGAGACTGAAGCTTTCTTT. The full variable domain, its missing parts supplied by reference TRBV5-4 and TRBJ1-1, is ETGVTQSPTHLIKTRGQQVTLRCSSQSGHNTVSWYQQALGQGPQFIFQYYREEENGRGNFPPRFSGLQFPNYSSELNVNALELDDSALYLCASSARDRETEAFFGQGTRLTVV.

The chain uses TRBV6-5 and TRBJ2-2, with D possibly TRBD1 on 5 matching bases. From germline, CDR1 is MNHEY and CDR2 SVGAGI. The CDR3 sequence is 14 residues long. Trimming took off 7 bases at V and 4 bases at J, with 13 bases between the two ends. CDR3 coding DNA: TGTGCCAGCACCACCACAGGAAGCACCGGGGAGCTGTTTTTT. Translation gives CASTTTGSTGELFF.

The gene calls are TRBV30 and TRBJ2-5, with D perhaps matching TRBD2 (6 bases). The end of the DNA aligns better with TRBJ2-7, so the J call may be wrong. The V gene's germline CDR1 is GTSNPN and CDR2 SVGIG (reference sequence). This CDR3 contains 13 residues. The CDR3 loop is CATRQTSSYEQYF. The CDR3 coding sequence is TGTGCCACCAGGCAGACTAGCTCCTACGAGCAGTACTTC.

This chain joins TRBV11-3 and TRBJ2-3; D may be TRBD1 (5 bases). Germline CDR1 is SGHNT and CDR2 is YENEEA. Trimming pared 0 bases from V and 8 bases from J, leaving 18 bases between. The CDR3 length is 16 residues. The CDR3 coding sequence is TGTGCCAGCAGCTTAGATGACGGGCCAGGGTCGGGTACGCAGTATTTT. Protein: CASSLDDGPGSGTQYF.